The 17 T cell receptor beta chains below come from one sample, sequenced in a study. TCRdb independently ran MiXCR on the RT-PCR reads; one entry per CDR3 protein. The table has about 700,000 distinct CDR3 sequences, approximately 15% seen once. Sequences were obtained from memory CD4+ T cells from blood. These receptors were collected from a female donor in good health, serving as a healthy control.

This clonotype was observed a few times. The gene calls are TRBV29-1 and TRBJ2-7; D is perhaps TRBD2 (7 bases). The CDR3 has 13 amino acids. From germline, CDR1 is SQVTM and CDR2 ANQGSEA. Trimming left V 8 bases short and J 2 bases short, with 16 bases between. The CDR3 sequence: CSTEGGQPYEQYF. The CDR3 DNA reads TGCAGCACCGAGGGGGGGCAACCCTACGAGCAGTACTTC.

As for this clonotype: This may come from a read error, since a much larger clone is one base off. This chain connects TRBV3-1 to TRBJ1-1, with 7 bases that match TRBD1. Trimming cost V 6 bases and J 0 bases; bases outside gene matches: 7. The CDR3 has 15 amino acids. Germline lookup yields CDR1 LGHDT and CDR2 YNNKEL (reference sequence). The CDR3 reads CASRLPGTVNTEAFF. The CDR3 DNA follows: TGTGCCAGCAGGCTACCCGGGACAGTGAACACTGAAGCTTTCTTT.

The chain links TRBV18 to TRBJ1-5, with D perhaps TRBD1 (5 bases). Trimming took off 2 bases at V and 7 bases at J, with 15 bases between the two ends. This CDR3 comprises 15 residues. Germline values: CDR1 KGHSH, CDR2 LQKENI. As DNA, the CDR3 is TGTGCCAGCTCACCATTCGGGCAGGGCGGCCAGCCCCAGCATTTT. It encodes CASSPFGQGGQPQHF.

The genes are TRBV7-7 and TRBJ2-5; TRBD1 or TRBD2 may be the D gene (7 bases each). The CDR3 has 16 amino acids. Trimming shortened V by 4 bases and J by 6 bases, and 21 bases separated the two germline ends. Germline V CDR1 and CDR2: SSHAT, FNYEAQ (reference sequence). The CDR3 DNA follows: TGTGCCAGCAGCTCGTACGGGGGGACAGCCGACAAGACCCAGTACTTC. Protein product: CASSSYGGTADKTQYF.

This clonotype was seen more than once but under ten times. The rearrangement uses TRBV29-1 and TRBJ1-4; the D is unclear. V was trimmed by 4 bases and J by 6 bases, leaving 15 bases between them. The CDR3 totals 14 residues. Germline-derived CDR1 and CDR2 are SQVTM and ANQGSEA. The CDR3 is CSVVQTPEDEKLFF. CDR3 bases: TGCAGCGTTGTGCAAACCCCGGAGGATGAAAAACTGTTTTTT.

The chain couples TRBV3-1 to TRBJ1-1; the D is unclear. The CDR3 loop spans 15 amino acids. Per germline, CDR1 LGHDT and CDR2 YNNKEL (reference sequence). V lost 4 bases, J lost 5 bases, and 17 bases lay in between. The CDR3 reads CASSRSGYVTTEAFF. CDR3 sequence (DNA): TGTGCCAGCAGCCGGAGCGGTTACGTAACGACTGAAGCTTTCTTT.

Many counts were recorded for this clonotype. The chain has TRBV12-3 or TRBV12-4 and TRBJ2-7, with D tentatively TRBD1 (6 bases). The length of the CDR3 is 14 residues. Trimming cost V 5 bases and J 2 bases, with 13 bases left between them. The DNA for the CDR3 is TGTGCCAGCAGTCCTCGGACAGCCACCTACGAGCAGTACTTC. Encoded protein: CASSPRTATYEQYF.

This clonotype was detected ten times or more. The chain uses TRBV5-1 and TRBJ2-3; D tentatively reads TRBD1 or TRBD2 (7 bases each). The CDR3 totals 15 residues. Trimming shortened V by 5 bases and J by 2 bases, and 15 bases separated the two germline ends. CDR1 SGHRS and CDR2 YFSETQ come from the germline V gene. Here the CDR3 reads CASSEAGQNTDTQYF. The CDR3 DNA sequence: TGCGCCAGCAGTGAAGCGGGACAGAACACAGATACGCAGTATTTT.

The J gene is TRBJ2-5, the V gene TRBV7-6, with TRBD1 identical over 8 bases. In germline, CDR1 is SGHVS, CDR2 FNYEAQ. Trimming at V came to 3 bases and at J to 5 bases, leaving 5 bases not matched to a gene. This CDR3 has 14 residues. CDR3 DNA: TGTGCCAGCAGCTTTCAAAACAGGGGGGAGACCCAGTACTTC. Amino acids: CASSFQNRGETQYF.

The chain joins TRBV7-6 to TRBJ2-5; TRBD2 agrees at 8 bases. The CDR3 totals 15 residues. Trimming cost V 5 bases and J 2 bases; bases outside gene matches: 7. The germline V gene has CDR1 SGHVS and CDR2 FNYEAQ. In DNA, the CDR3 is TGTGCCAGCAGCCGCGTACCGGGAGGGCAAGAGACCCAGTACTTC. Translation: CASSRVPGGQETQYF. Together with reference TRBV7-6 and TRBJ2-5, the CDR3 gives the full variable domain: GAGVSQSPRYKVTKRGQDVALRCDPISGHVSLYWYRQALGQGPEFLTYFNYEAQQDKSGLPNDRFSAERPEGSISTLTIQRTEQRDSAMYRCASSRVPGGQETQYFGPGTRLLVL.

This clonotype came up a few times. The gene calls are TRBV29-1 and TRBJ2-1; D unclear. Germline V lookup: CDR1 SQVTM, CDR2 ANQGSEA. V shed 7 bases and J shed 1 base, with 11 bases lying between them. The CDR3 totals 13 residues. The CDR3 here is CSAPDYSYNEQFF. For the CDR3, the DNA is TGCAGCGCCCCCGATTATTCCTACAATGAGCAGTTCTTC.

This clonotype has only a few counts. The rearrangement links TRBV7-2 to TRBJ2-5; 7 nucleotides line up with TRBD1. Germline-derived CDR1 and CDR2 are SGHTA and FQGNSA. V shed 5 bases, J shed 1 base, and the junction held 4 bases outside the gene matches. The CDR3 totals 14 residues. This CDR3 is CASSQGQFQETQYF. The CDR3 coding sequence is TGTGCCAGCAGCCAGGGACAGTTCCAAGAGACCCAGTACTTC.

V and J are TRBV20-1 and TRBJ1-2; no reliable D call. The CDR3 spans 12 residues. With 6 bases removed from V and 4 bases from J, the gap between germline ends came to 12 bases. CDR1 is DFQATT and CDR2 is SNEGSKA in the germline V gene (reference sequence). The chain's CDR3 is CSATGDLYGYTF. Written as DNA, the CDR3 is TGCAGTGCCACCGGGGATCTCTATGGCTACACCTTC.

The V call is TRBV5-8, the J call TRBJ1-5; 8 bases are a match to TRBD1. Germline CDR1 SGHTS, CDR2 YDEGEE. CDR3 length equals 14 residues. V lost 4 bases to trimming and J lost 4 bases; unmatched junction nucleotides: 4. The CDR3 is CASSTRTGNQPQHF. CDR3 coding DNA: TGTGCCAGCAGCACACGGACAGGGAATCAGCCCCAGCATTTT.

The rearrangement joins TRBV11-2 to TRBJ2-3; 8 bases align to TRBD2. CDR1 is SGHAT, CDR2 FQNNGV, per germline. Trimming removed 6 bases from V and 2 bases from J; junction bases left unmatched: 4. The CDR3 spans 14 residues. The CDR3 protein is CASRAGAFTDTQYF. The CDR3 DNA sequence: TGTGCCAGCAGAGCGGGAGCCTTCACAGATACGCAGTATTTT.

This clonotype was seen a few times. The chain couples TRBV7-2 to TRBJ1-1; D perhaps matches TRBD1 (5 bases). This CDR3 region has 17 residues. Germline V gene sequence: CDR1 SGHTA, CDR2 FQGNSA. The ends were cut back, 1 base at V and 3 bases at J, with 18 bases in the middle. Written as DNA, the CDR3 is TGTGCCAGCAGCTTAGGCTTCGGAAGCGGGACGGACACTGAAGCTTTCTTT. Residues: CASSLGFGSGTDTEAFF.

This clonotype turned up a few times. This chain uses TRBV29-1 with TRBJ2-3; tentatively, D is TRBD1 or TRBD2 (6 bases each). Trimming cost V 4 bases and J 1 base, with 9 bases left between them. The length of the CDR3 is 13 residues. Per the germline V gene, CDR1 is SQVTM and CDR2 is ANQGSEA. Written as DNA, the CDR3 is TGCAGCGTTGGGGGGGCGGGCACAGATACGCAGTATTTT. Amino acid sequence: CSVGGAGTDTQYF.